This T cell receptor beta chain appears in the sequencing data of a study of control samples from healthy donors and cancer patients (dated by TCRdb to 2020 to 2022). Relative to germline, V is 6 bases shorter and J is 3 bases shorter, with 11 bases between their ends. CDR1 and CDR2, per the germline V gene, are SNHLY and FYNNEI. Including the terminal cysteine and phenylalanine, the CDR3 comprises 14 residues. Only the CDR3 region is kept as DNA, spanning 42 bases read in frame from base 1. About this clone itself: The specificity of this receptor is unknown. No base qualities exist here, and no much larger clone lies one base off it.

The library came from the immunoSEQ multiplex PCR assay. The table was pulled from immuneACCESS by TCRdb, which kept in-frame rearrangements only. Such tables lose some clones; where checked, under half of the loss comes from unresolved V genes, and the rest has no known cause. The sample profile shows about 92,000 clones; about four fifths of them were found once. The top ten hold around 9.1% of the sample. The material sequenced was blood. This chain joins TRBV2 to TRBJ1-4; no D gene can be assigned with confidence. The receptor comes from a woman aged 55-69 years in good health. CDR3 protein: CASRSWIPNEKLFF. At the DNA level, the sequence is TGTGCCAGCAGGAGTTGGATACCTAATGAAAAACTGTTTTTT.